The sequence of this T cell receptor (beta chain) was determined in a study of OX40 agonist ivuxolimab in advanced cancers. This CDR3 spans 12 amino acids. Germline-derived CDR1 and CDR2 are MNHNY and SVGAGI (reference sequence). Between the trimmed V and J ends, which lost 6 bases and 6 bases, there was a span of 8 bases. TCRdb keeps only in-frame clones here, not all; method: immunoSEQ multiplex PCR. The table has nearly 80,000 clones, 80% to 95% seen once. Regarding the study as a whole: CD4+ and CD8+ blood T cells expanded clonally by week 6 at 0.1 to 3.0 mg/kg.

This clone is a singleton in its sample. Its cognate antigen is unknown. Sequenced here: CD4+ or CD8+ T cells sorted from blood, sampled in a trial of the OX40 agonist ivuxolimab. This chain links TRBV6-6 with TRBJ1-4; D unclear. The TCR originated in an adult with an advanced solid tumor such as melanoma, head and neck, liver or kidney cancer. The CDR3 DNA sequence: TGTGCCAGCAGCCCTTCAGATGAAAAACTGTTTTTT. Encoded protein: CASSPSDEKLFF.